The 12 T cell receptor beta chains listed next were all sequenced from one sample in a study of Tregs in tolerant kidney transplant recipients. Mixed chimerism was transient after nonmyeloablative marrow transplants from related graft donors. Produced via immunoSEQ multiplex PCR; TCRdb's table is partial and in-frame only. The sample contains around 50,000 clones, roughly 89% of which appear only once. This specimen consisted of CD8+ T cells from blood (PBMCs), obtained 12 months after the transplant. These receptors all come from a human patient who received a combined kidney and bone marrow transplant. Some T cells may originate from the graft donor.

This sequence joins TRBV11-3 and TRBJ2-7, with 12 bases matching TRBD2. CDR1 and CDR2 (germline): SGHNT, YENEEA. The CDR3 length is 15 residues. V dropped 4 bases and J dropped 4; count of bases not matched to a gene: 5. The CDR3 DNA follows: TGTGCCAGCAGCTCGCTAGCGGGAGGGTTGTACGAGCAGTACTTC. Translation gives CASSSLAGGLYEQYF.

As DNA, the CDR3 is TGTGCCAGCAGTCGGACAGGGGACAATCAGCCCCAGCATTTT. This translates into CASSRTGDNQPQHF. The rearrangement uses TRBV5-4 and TRBJ1-5; TRBD1 aligns across 9 bases. The V segment lost 5 bases and the J segment 3 bases; nucleotides outside the gene matches: 3. CDR1 and CDR2 (germline): SGHNT, YYREEE (reference sequence). This CDR3 region has 14 residues.

The genes are TRBV10-2 and TRBJ2-7; 9 bases align to TRBD2. Losses at the gene ends were 0 bases for V and 5 bases for J; bases not matched to a gene: 5. This CDR3 spans 15 amino acids. Germline values: CDR1 WSHSY, CDR2 SAAADI. The CDR3 here is CASSESSGSINEQYF. The CDR3 nucleotides read TGCGCCAGCAGTGAGTCTAGCGGGAGTATCAACGAGCAGTACTTC.

V is TRBV13 and J is TRBJ2-5; 9 nucleotides align to TRBD1. The trim removed 5 bases at V and 4 bases at J, leaving 5 bases unmatched. The CDR3 totals 14 residues. From germline, CDR1 is PRHDT and CDR2 FYEKMQ (reference sequence). The CDR3 DNA is TGTGCCAGCAGCCAATGGACAGGGGCAGAGACCCAGTACTTC. It is translated as CASSQWTGAETQYF.

The CDR3 nucleotides are TGTGCCAGCAGTCAAGGGGTCGGGACTGAAGCTTTCTTT. It is translated as CASSQGVGTEAFF. The chain combines TRBV6-5 with TRBJ1-1; D possibly corresponds to TRBD1 (5 bases). Trimming pared 5 bases from V and 5 bases from J, leaving 12 bases between. Germline V gene sequence: CDR1 MNHEY, CDR2 SVGAGI. This CDR3 has 13 amino acids.

In the case of this clone: Other DNA sequences in this sample translate to the same CDR3. The chain is built from TRBV4-1 and TRBJ2-1; a weak D match, TRBD2 (6 bases). V gave up 2 bases and J gave up 9 bases, with 11 bases separating them. The CDR3 runs 13 residues. In germline, CDR1 is MGHRA, CDR2 YSYEKL. Here the CDR3 DNA reads TGCGCCAGCAGCCAACCATCTAGCGTTGAGCAGTTCTTC. It specifies CASSQPSSVEQFF.

This chain uses TRBV4-1 with TRBJ2-7; 9 bases are shared with TRBD1. Trimming removed 0 bases from V and 2 bases from J; junction bases left unmatched: 2. Germline assignment: CDR1 MGHRA and CDR2 YSYEKL. The CDR3 totals 15 residues. Here the CDR3 reads CASSQEGTGTYEQYF. CDR3 sequence (DNA): TGCGCCAGCAGCCAAGAAGGGACAGGGACCTACGAGCAGTACTTC.

This chain's CDR3 is CASSGEYYNEQFF. The DNA of the CDR3 is TGTGCCAGTTCAGGCGAATACTACAATGAGCAGTTCTTC. J is TRBJ2-1 and V is TRBV7-9; unclear D gene. The CDR3 is 13 amino acids. V gave up 9 bases and J gave up 3 bases, with 12 bases separating them. From germline, CDR1 is SEHNR and CDR2 FQNEAQ (reference sequence).

The rearrangement uses TRBV27 and TRBJ1-1, with TRBD1 matching 7 bases. Germline V CDR1 and CDR2: MNHEY, SMNVEV (reference sequence). The J segment lost 5 bases and the V segment lost 6 bases, leaving 6 bases of the junction unmatched. The CDR3 has 13 amino acids. The CDR3 DNA follows: TGTGCCAGCAGGGACAGGCGACTAACTGAAGCTTTCTTT. Amino acids: CASRDRRLTEAFF.

The chain employs TRBV19 and TRBJ1-5; D gene uncertain. The CDR3 extends over 18 amino acids. Trimming left V 2 bases short and J 0 bases short, with 17 bases between. CDR1 is LNHDA, CDR2 SQIVND, per germline (reference sequence). The CDR3: CASSIQVTLDYSNQPQHF. CDR3 coding DNA: TGTGCCAGTAGTATACAGGTGACACTGGACTATAGCAATCAGCCCCAGCATTTT.

This chain links TRBV7-9 with TRBJ2-1; TRBD2 matches 7 bases. After removal of 7 bases from V and 4 bases from J, the junction contained 13 bases not matched to a gene. The CDR3 runs 16 residues. Germline CDR1 reads SEHNR; CDR2 reads FQNEAQ (reference sequence). Here the CDR3 DNA reads TGTGCCAGCACCCGCCCTAGCGGAGCCTTTTACAATGAGCAGTTCTTC. Protein sequence: CASTRPSGAFYNEQFF.

The rearrangement links TRBV5-6 to TRBJ2-7; D remains ambiguous. V shed 0 bases and J shed 3 bases, with 16 bases lying between them. Germline-derived CDR1 and CDR2 are SGHDT and YYEEEE. The CDR3 totals 16 residues. The CDR3 loop is CASSLGVRPDGYEQYF. The CDR3 nucleotides read TGTGCCAGCAGCTTGGGGGTGAGGCCCGACGGCTACGAGCAGTACTTC.